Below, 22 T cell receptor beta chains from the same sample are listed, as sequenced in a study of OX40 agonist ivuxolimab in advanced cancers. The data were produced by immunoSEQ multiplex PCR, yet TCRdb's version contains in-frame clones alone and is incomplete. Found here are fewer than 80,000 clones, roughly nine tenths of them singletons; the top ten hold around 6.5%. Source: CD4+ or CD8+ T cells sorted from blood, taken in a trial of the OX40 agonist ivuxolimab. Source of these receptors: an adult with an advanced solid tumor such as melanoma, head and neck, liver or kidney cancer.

The CDR3 here is CASSLFTANTEAFF. The CDR3 DNA follows: TGTGCCAGCAGTTTATTTACGGCGAACACTGAAGCTTTCTTT. The chain joins TRBV27 to TRBJ1-1; D remains unclear. The length of the CDR3 is 14 residues. Germline CDR1 reads MNHEY; CDR2 reads SMNVEV (reference sequence). The V end lost 1 base, the J end lost 1 base, and 7 bases lay between the germline ends.

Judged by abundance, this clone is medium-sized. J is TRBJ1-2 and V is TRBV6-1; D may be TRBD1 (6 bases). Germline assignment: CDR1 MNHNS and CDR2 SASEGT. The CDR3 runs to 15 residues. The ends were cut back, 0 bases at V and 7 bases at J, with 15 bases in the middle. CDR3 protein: CASSEADDTGFGYTF. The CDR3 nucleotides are TGTGCCAGCAGTGAAGCGGACGACACAGGGTTTGGCTACACCTTC.

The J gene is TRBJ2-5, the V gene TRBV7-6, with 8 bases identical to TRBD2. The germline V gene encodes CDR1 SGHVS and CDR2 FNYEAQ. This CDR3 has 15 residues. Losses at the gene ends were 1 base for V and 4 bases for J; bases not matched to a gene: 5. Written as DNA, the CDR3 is TGTGCCAGCAGCTTAGTTTACGGGGGGGGAGAGACCCAGTACTTC. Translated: CASSLVYGGGETQYF.

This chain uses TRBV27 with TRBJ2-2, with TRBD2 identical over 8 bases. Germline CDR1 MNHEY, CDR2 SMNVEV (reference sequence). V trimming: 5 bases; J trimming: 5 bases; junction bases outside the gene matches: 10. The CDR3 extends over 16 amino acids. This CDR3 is CASSASGTRETGELFF. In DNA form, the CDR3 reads TGTGCCAGCAGTGCTTCCGGGACTAGGGAAACCGGGGAGCTGTTTTTT.

CDR3 sequence reads: CASSTGTVLNEQFF. Here the CDR3 DNA reads TGTGCCAGCTCAACCGGGACAGTGCTCAATGAGCAGTTCTTC. This rearrangement joins TRBV18 to TRBJ2-1, with 7 positions matching TRBD1. Germline lookup yields CDR1 KGHSH and CDR2 LQKENI. V dropped 5 bases and J dropped 6; count of bases not matched to a gene: 7. The CDR3 runs 14 residues.

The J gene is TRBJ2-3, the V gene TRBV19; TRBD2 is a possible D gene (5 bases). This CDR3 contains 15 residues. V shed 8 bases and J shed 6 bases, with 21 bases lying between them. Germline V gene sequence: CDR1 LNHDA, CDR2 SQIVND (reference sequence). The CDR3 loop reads CASSPVFGLADTQYF. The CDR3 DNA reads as TGTGCCAGTTCACCCGTATTCGGACTGGCGGATACGCAGTATTTT.

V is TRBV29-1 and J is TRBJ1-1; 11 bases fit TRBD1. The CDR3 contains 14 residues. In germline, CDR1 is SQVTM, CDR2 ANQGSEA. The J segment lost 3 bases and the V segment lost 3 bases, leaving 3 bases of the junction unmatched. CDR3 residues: CSVDPGQGDTEAFF. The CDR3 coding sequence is TGCAGCGTTGACCCGGGACAGGGGGACACTGAAGCTTTCTTT. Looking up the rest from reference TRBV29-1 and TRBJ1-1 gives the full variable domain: SAVISQKPSRDICQRGTSLTIQCQVDSQVTMMFWYRQQPGQSLTLIATANQGSEATYESGFVIDKFPISRPNLTFSTLTVSNMSPEDSSIYLCSVDPGQGDTEAFFGQGTRLTVV.

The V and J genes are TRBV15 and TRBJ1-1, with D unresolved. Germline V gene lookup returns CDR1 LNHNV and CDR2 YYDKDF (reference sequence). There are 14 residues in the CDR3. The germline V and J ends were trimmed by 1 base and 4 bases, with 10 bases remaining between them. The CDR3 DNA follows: TGTGCCACCAGCAGAGCCCGTTCGGGCACTGAAGCTTTCTTT. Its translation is CATSRARSGTEAFF.

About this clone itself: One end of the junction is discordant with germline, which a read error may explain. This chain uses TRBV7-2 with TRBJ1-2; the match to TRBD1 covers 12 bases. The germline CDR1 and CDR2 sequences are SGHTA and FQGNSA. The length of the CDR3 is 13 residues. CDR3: CASSPEPGQGAAF. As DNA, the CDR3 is TGTGCCAGCAGCCCCGAACCGGGACAGGGGGCTGCCTTC.

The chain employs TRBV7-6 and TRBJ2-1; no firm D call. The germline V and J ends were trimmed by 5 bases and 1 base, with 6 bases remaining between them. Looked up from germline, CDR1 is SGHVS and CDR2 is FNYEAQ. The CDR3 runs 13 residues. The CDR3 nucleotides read TGTGCCAGCAGCATACGTTCCTACAATGAGCAGTTCTTC. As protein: CASSIRSYNEQFF.

The CDR3: CASSRTTGTQSSGANVLTF. DNA of the CDR3: TGCGCCAGCAGCCGAACGACAGGGACCCAAAGCTCTGGGGCCAACGTCCTGACTTTC. This rearrangement joins TRBV4-1 to TRBJ2-6, with TRBD1 matching over 7 bases. The CDR3 consists of 19 residues. CDR1 and CDR2 (germline): MGHRA, YSYEKL. The J segment lost 0 bases and the V segment lost 4 bases, leaving 12 bases of the junction unmatched.

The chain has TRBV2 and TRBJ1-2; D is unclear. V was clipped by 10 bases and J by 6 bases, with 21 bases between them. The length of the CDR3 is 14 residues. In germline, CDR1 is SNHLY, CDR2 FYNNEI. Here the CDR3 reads CAISPSGETDGYTF. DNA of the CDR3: TGTGCCATATCACCTTCCGGGGAGACGGATGGCTACACCTTC. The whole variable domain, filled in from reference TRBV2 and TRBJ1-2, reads EPEVTQTPSHQVTQMGQEVILRCVPISNHLYFYWYRQILGQKVEFLVSFYNNEISEKSEIFDDQFSVERPDGSNFTLKIRSTKLEDSAMYFCAISPSGETDGYTFGSGTRLTVV.

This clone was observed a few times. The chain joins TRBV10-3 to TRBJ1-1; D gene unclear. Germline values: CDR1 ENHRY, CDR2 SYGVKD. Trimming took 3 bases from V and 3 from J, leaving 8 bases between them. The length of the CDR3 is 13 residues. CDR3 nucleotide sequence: TGTGCCATCAGTGAAGGAGCCTACACTGAAGCTTTCTTT. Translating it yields CAISEGAYTEAFF.

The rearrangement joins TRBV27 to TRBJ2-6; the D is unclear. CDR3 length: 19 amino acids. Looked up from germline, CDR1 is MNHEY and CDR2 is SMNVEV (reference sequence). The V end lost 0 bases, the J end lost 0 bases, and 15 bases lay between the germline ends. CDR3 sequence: CASSLSNRQPYSGANVLTF. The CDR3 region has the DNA TGTGCCAGCAGTTTATCGAATCGTCAGCCTTACTCTGGGGCCAACGTCCTGACTTTC.

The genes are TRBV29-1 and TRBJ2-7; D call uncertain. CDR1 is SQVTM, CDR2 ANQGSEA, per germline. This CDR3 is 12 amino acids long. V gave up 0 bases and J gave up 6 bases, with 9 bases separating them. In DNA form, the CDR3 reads TGCAGCGTTGAAGATGCGGTTGGCGAGCAGTACTTC. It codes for CSVEDAVGEQYF.

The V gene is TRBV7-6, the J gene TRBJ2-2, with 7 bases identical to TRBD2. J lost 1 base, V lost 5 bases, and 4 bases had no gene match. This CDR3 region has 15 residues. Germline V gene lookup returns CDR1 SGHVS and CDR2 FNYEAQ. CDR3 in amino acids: CASSLGGRNTGELFF. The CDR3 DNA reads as TGTGCCAGCAGCCTCGGCGGGAGGAACACCGGGGAGCTGTTTTTT.

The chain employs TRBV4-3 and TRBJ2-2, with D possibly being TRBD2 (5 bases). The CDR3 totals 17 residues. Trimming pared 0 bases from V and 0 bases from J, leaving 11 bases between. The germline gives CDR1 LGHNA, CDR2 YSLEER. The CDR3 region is CASSQDLYGANTGELFF. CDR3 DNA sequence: TGCGCCAGCAGCCAAGATCTATACGGGGCGAACACCGGGGAGCTGTTTTTT.

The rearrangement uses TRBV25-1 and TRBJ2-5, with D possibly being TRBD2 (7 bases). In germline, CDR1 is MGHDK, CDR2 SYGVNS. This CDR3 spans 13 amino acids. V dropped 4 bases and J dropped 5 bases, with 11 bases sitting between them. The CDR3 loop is CASSVQGGETQYF. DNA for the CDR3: TGTGCCAGCAGTGTACAGGGAGGGGAGACCCAGTACTTC.

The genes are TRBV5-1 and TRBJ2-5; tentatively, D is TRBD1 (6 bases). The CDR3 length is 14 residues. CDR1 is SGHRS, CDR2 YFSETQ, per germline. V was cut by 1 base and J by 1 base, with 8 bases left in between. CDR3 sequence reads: CASSLLDSQETQYF. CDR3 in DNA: TGCGCCAGCAGCTTGTTGGACAGCCAAGAGACCCAGTACTTC.

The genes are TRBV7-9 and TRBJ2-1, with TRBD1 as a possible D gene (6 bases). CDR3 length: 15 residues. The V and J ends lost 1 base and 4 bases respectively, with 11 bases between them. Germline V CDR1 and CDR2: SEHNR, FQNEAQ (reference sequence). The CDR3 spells CASSLVTGLYNEQFF. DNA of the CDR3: TGTGCCAGCAGCTTAGTTACAGGGTTATACAATGAGCAGTTCTTC. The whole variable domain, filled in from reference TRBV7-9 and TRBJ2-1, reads DTGVSQNPRHKITKRGQNVTFRCDPISEHNRLYWYRQTLGQGPEFLTYFQNEAQLEKSRLLSDRFSAERPKGSFSTLEIQRTEQGDSAMYLCASSLVTGLYNEQFFGPGTRLTVL.

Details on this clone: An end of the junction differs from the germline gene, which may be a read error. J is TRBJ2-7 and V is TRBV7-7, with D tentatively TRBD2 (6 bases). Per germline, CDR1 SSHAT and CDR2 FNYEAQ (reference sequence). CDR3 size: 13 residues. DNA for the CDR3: TGTGCTAGCAGCCTGGGACTGTACTACGAGCAGTACTTC. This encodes CASSLGLYYEQYF.

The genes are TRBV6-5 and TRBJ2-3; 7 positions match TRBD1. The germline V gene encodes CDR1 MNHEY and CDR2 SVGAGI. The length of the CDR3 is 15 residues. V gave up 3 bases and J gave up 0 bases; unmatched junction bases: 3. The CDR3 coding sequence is TGTGCCAGCAGTTATAAAGGGGGCAGCACAGATACGCAGTATTTT. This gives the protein CASSYKGGSTDTQYF.